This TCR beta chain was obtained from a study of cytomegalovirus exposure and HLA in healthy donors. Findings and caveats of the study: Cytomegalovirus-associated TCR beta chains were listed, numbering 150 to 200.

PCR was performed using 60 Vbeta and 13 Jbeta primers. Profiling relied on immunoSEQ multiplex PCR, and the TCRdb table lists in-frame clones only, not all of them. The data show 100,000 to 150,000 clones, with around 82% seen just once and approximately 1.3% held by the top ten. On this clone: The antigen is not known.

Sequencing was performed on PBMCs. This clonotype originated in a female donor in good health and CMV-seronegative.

The CDR3 coding sequence is TGCGCCAGCAGCTCCTCCTCGGGGGGGATGAACACTGAAGCTTTCTTT. This encodes CASSSSSGGMNTEAFF. The chain employs TRBV5-1 and TRBJ1-1; possible D gene TRBD1, 5 bases. CDR1 and CDR2 from the germline V gene are SGHRS and YFSETQ. Between the trimmed V and J ends, which lost 3 bases and 0 bases, there was a span of 15 bases. The CDR3 is made up of 16 amino acids.